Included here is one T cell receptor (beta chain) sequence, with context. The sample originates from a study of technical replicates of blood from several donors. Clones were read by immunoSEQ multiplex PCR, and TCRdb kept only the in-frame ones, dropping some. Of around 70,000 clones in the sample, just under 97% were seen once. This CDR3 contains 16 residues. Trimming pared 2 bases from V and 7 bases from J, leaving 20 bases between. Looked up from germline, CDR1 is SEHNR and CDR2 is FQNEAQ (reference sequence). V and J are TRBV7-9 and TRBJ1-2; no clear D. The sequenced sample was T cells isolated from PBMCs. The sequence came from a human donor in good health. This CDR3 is CASSLSETLAFFGYTF. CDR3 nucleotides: TGTGCCAGCAGCTTATCAGAGACACTAGCATTTTTTGGCTACACCTTC. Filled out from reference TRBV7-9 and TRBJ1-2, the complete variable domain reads DTGVSQNPRHKITKRGQNVTFRCDPISEHNRLYWYRQTLGQGPEFLTYFQNEAQLEKSRLLSDRFSAERPKGSFSTLEIQRTEQGDSAMYLCASSLSETLAFFGYTFGSGTRLTVV.